A single sample gave rise to the 12 T cell receptor beta chains below, sequenced in a study of monozygotic twins with inflammatory bowel disease. Reprocessing the 5' RACE reads, TCRdb reports a single entry for every CDR3 protein and omits DNA. Reported are more than 300,000 distinct CDR3 sequences; the ten largest clones contain approximately 2.4%. The sequencing sample was made of blood. The receptors originated from a human donor with ulcerative colitis or Crohn's disease, or a healthy co-twin of an affected twin (not recorded which).

The chain carries TRBV12-3 or TRBV12-4 and TRBJ1-1. CDR3 size: 18 residues. The CDR3 sequence: CASSRYPPAGIGNTEAFF.

The genes are TRBV5-4 and TRBJ2-7; TCRdb names TRBD1, which stays unverified in the absence of DNA. The CDR3 sequence is 14 residues long. The V gene's germline CDR1 is SGHNT and CDR2 YYREEE (reference sequence). The CDR3 region is CASNGGQGSYEQYF.

This sequence joins TRBV7-6 and TRBJ2-1; the TCRdb call, TRBD1, lacks DNA for checking. The CDR3 is 18 amino acids. Germline CDR1 is SGHVS and CDR2 is FNYEAQ. The CDR3 loop is CASSLRGAGTGAYNEQFF. Using reference TRBV7-6 and TRBJ2-1 for the parts outside the CDR3, the full variable domain is GAGVSQSPRYKVTKRGQDVALRCDPISGHVSLYWYRQALGQGPEFLTYFNYEAQQDKSGLPNDRFSAERPEGSISTLTIQRTEQRDSAMYRCASSLRGAGTGAYNEQFFGPGTRLTVL.

The chain uses TRBV24-1 and TRBJ2-5; the TCRdb D gene call, TRBD1, has no DNA to confirm it. The CDR3 consists of 14 residues. CDR1 is KGHDR and CDR2 is SFDVKD in the germline V gene. This CDR3 is CATSDPTGLETQYF.

The chain links TRBV6-2 or TRBV6-3 to TRBJ2-3; TCRdb's D gene call, TRBD2, goes unchecked for lack of DNA. The CDR3 spans 14 residues. Germline V gives CDR1 MNHEY, CDR2 SVGEGT. CDR3 region: CASSYGTSGLGQYF.

The CDR3 reads CASSYSPGGREGYTF. This chain links TRBV6-5 with TRBJ1-2; there is no DNA to check the TCRdb D call of TRBD1. The CDR3 has 15 residues. Germline values: CDR1 MNHEY, CDR2 SVGAGI.

This rearrangement joins TRBV5-4 to TRBJ2-1; there is no DNA to check the TCRdb D call of TRBD2. The CDR3 consists of 15 residues. The germline V gene has CDR1 SGHNT and CDR2 YYREEE (reference sequence). This chain's CDR3 is CASNNPSGGANEQFF.

The chain carries TRBV20-1 and TRBJ2-1; TCRdb reports TRBD1, a call that lacks DNA to check it against. Germline V CDR1 and CDR2: DFQATT, SNEGSKA (reference sequence). This CDR3 spans 16 amino acids. CDR3 in amino acids: CSARDFGQGIYNEQFF.

The chain carries TRBV18 and TRBJ2-7; TCRdb reports TRBD2, a call that lacks DNA to check it against. Germline lookup yields CDR1 KGHSH and CDR2 LQKENI. This CDR3 spans 13 amino acids. The chain's CDR3 is CASRPGLAGEQYF.

The V call is TRBV4-3, the J call TRBJ2-2; TCRdb names TRBD1, which stays unverified in the absence of DNA. Germline-derived CDR1 and CDR2 are LGHNA and YSLEER. CDR3 size: 17 residues. CDR3 amino acids: CASSQGPGTENTGELFF.

The chain joins TRBV4-2 to TRBJ2-7; TCRdb's D gene call, TRBD1, goes unchecked for lack of DNA. Germline assignment: CDR1 LGHNA and CDR2 YNFKEQ. The CDR3 length is 17 residues. CDR3 amino acids: CASSQDLRGTGYNEQYF.

This chain links TRBV5-1 with TRBJ2-2; the TCRdb D gene call, TRBD1, has no DNA to confirm it. CDR1 and CDR2 (germline): SGHRS, YFSETQ. This CDR3 has 15 amino acids. The CDR3 spells CASSDRTGNTGELFF.